What follows are 6 T cell receptor beta chains derived from one specimen sequenced in a study of immune evolution from preneoplasia to lung adenocarcinoma. Some clones are missing from TCRdb's copy, which holds only in-frame ones; the method was immunoSEQ multiplex PCR. The table records roughly 5,300 clones, about three quarters of them present only once. Sequenced material: FFPE lung adenocarcinoma in situ tissue. The receptor set was obtained from a person aged 55-79 years with lung adenocarcinoma.

CDR3 in DNA: TGTGCCAGAATAACAGGGTGCACTGAAGCTTTCTTT. As protein: CARITGCTEAFF. This chain links TRBV25-1 with TRBJ1-1, with TRBD1 as a possible D gene (6 bases). The CDR3 sequence is 12 residues long. CDR1 MGHDK and CDR2 SYGVNS come from the germline V gene. Between the trimmed V and J ends, which lost 9 bases and 4 bases, there was a span of 12 bases.

The rearrangement links TRBV28 to TRBJ2-3; D not certain. This CDR3 is built from 11 residues. Trimming took 2 bases from V and 12 from J, leaving 9 bases between them. The germline CDR1 and CDR2 sequences are MDHEN and SYDVKM. The CDR3 coding sequence is TGTGCCAGCAGTTTAGAAGAAACCCAGTATTTT. It specifies CASSLEETQYF.

The chain links TRBV27 to TRBJ1-4; 8 nucleotides agree with TRBD1. The ends lost 6 bases at V and 5 bases at J; junction bases unmatched: 8. The CDR3 is made up of 15 amino acids. Germline V lookup: CDR1 MNHEY, CDR2 SMNVEV (reference sequence). The CDR3 DNA reads TGTGCCAGCAGCCCTGCAGGGGGCCCGAATGAAAAACTGTTTTTT. Its translation: CASSPAGGPNEKLFF. The full variable domain, its missing parts supplied by reference TRBV27 and TRBJ1-4, is EAQVTQNPRYLITVTGKKLTVTCSQNMNHEYMSWYRQDPGLGLRQIYYSMNVEVTDKGDVPEGYKVSRKEKRNFPLILESPSPNQTSLYFCASSPAGGPNEKLFFGSGTQLSVL.

Here the CDR3 reads CASSQGLAKETQYF. In DNA form, the CDR3 reads TGTGCCAGCAGCCAGGGACTAGCCAAAGAGACCCAGTACTTC. This chain joins TRBV9 and TRBJ2-5, with TRBD2 identical over 9 bases. The CDR3 extends over 14 amino acids. V lost 4 bases, J lost 3 bases, and 4 bases stayed unmatched. Germline CDR1 and CDR2: SGDLS and YYNGEE. Together with reference TRBV9 and TRBJ2-5, the CDR3 gives the full variable domain: DSGVTQTPKHLITATGQRVTLRCSPRSGDLSVYWYQQSLDQGLQFLIQYYNGEERAKGNILERFSAQQFPDLHSELNLSSLELGDSALYFCASSQGLAKETQYFGPGTRLLVL.

This clone is large (0.1 to 1%) in the sample. The chain combines TRBV5-6 with TRBJ2-7, with 10 positions matching TRBD2. This CDR3 has 15 residues. V was clipped by 0 bases and J by 4 bases; unmatched bases: 4. CDR1 SGHDT and CDR2 YYEEEE come from the germline V gene. CDR3 nucleotides: TGTGCCAGCAGCTTGGCCCCTAGCGGGGGATACGAGCAGTACTTC. It translates to CASSLAPSGGYEQYF.

This clone was found a few times. The CDR3, as DNA: TGTGCCAGCAGTTGGCAGGGCCCGAACACTGAAGCTTTCTTT. Protein product: CASSWQGPNTEAFF. The V call is TRBV6-5, the J call TRBJ1-1; possible D gene TRBD1, 5 bases. CDR1 MNHEY and CDR2 SVGAGI come from the germline V gene. V dropped 4 bases and J dropped 1 base, with 10 bases sitting between them. This CDR3 region has 14 residues.